The source of this T cell receptor beta chain is a study of shared clonotypes between healthy human individuals. General observations from the study: Read depth was anticipated to influence clonotype sharing among donors.

A word on this clone: What it binds is unknown.

Running of the assay took place at deep level. The method was immunoSEQ multiplex PCR; TCRdb's version includes in-frame clones alone and lacks a portion of them. The table records some 630,000 clones, 90% to 97% of them present only once. The naive CD8 population came from CD45RO-negative cells selected for CCR7, without terminally differentiated effector memory CD45RA+ cells. Caucasian adults residing in Nashville, Tennessee made up all the donors. V shed 5 bases and J shed 10 bases, with 18 bases lying between them. CDR1 GTSNPN and CDR2 SVGIG come from the germline V gene (reference sequence). The CDR3 has 14 amino acids.

Material for sequencing was naive CD8+ T cells sorted from blood. This receptor was taken from a woman aged 25 to 39 in good health. The chain employs TRBV30 and TRBJ1-6, with TRBD1 as a possible D gene (5 bases). CDR3 bases: TGTGCCTGGTTGGAGGAGGGGAGAAAATCACCCCTCCACTTT. Translation: CAWLEEGRKSPLHF.